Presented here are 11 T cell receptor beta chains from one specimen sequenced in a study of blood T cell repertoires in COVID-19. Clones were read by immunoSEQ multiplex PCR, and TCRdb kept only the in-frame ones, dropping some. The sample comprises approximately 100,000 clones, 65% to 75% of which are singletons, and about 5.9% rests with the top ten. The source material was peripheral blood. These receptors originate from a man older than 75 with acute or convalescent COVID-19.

The CDR3 DNA reads as TGTGCCAGCAGTGAATATGGTGTGGCACAGGAAGCTTTCTTT. Its translation: CASSEYGVAQEAFF. This rearrangement joins TRBV25-1 to TRBJ1-1; D unresolved. Germline V gives CDR1 MGHDK, CDR2 SYGVNS. Trimming removed 0 bases from V and 8 bases from J, with 13 bases in between. The CDR3 has 14 amino acids.

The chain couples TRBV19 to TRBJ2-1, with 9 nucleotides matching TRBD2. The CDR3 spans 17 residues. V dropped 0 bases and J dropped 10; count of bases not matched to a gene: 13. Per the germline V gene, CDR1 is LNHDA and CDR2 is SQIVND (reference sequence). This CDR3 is CASSIDLLAGVPREQFF. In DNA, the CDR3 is TGTGCCAGTAGTATAGATCTATTAGCGGGAGTTCCGCGGGAGCAGTTCTTC.

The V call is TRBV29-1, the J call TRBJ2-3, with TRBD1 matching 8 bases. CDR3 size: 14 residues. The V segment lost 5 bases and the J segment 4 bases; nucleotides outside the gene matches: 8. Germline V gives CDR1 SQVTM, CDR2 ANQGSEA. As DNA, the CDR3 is TGCAGCGTTTCCCCCGGGACAGGAGCAGATACGCAGTATTTT. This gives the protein CSVSPGTGADTQYF.

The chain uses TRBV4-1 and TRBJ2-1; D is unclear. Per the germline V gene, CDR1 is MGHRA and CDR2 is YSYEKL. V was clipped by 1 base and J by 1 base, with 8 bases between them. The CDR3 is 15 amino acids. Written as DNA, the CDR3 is TGCGCCAGCAGCCAAGCTAGGAGTTCCTACAATGAGCAGTTCTTC. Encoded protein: CASSQARSSYNEQFF.

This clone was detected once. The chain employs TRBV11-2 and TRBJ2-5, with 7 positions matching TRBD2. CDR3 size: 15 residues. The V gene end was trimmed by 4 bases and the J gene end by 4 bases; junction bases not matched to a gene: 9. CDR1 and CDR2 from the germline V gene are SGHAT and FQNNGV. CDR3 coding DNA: TGTGCCAGCAGCTGGGAGGCGGGAGACGTAGAGACCCAGTACTTC. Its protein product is CASSWEAGDVETQYF.

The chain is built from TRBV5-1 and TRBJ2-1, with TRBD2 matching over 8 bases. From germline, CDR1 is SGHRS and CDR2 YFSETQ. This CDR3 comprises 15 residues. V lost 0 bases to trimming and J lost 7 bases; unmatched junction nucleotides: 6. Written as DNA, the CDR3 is TGCGCCAGCAGCTTGGACCCGGGAGGGACGAATGAGCAGTTCTTC. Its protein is CASSLDPGGTNEQFF. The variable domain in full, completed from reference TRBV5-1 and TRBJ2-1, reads KAGVTQTPRYLIKTRGQQVTLSCSPISGHRSVSWYQQTPGQGLQFLFEYFSETQRNKGNFPGRFSGRQFSNSRSEMNVSTLELGDSALYLCASSLDPGGTNEQFFGPGTRLTVL.

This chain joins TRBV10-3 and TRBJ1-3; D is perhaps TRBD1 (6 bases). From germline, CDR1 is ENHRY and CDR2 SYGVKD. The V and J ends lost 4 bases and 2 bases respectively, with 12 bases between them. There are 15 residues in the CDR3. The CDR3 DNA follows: TGTGCCATCAGTGTAAGGGCAGGGGCTGGAAACACCATATATTTT. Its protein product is CAISVRAGAGNTIYF.

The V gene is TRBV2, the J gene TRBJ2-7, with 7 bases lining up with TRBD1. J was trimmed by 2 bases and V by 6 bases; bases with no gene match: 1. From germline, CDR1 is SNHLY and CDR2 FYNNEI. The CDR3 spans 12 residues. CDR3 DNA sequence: TGTGCCAGCAGGGGACAGACCTACGAGCAGTACTTC. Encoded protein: CASRGQTYEQYF.

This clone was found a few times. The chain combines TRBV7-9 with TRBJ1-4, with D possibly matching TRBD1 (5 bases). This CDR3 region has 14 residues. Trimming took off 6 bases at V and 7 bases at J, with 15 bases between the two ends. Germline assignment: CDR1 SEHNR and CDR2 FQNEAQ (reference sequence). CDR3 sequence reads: CASSPGSMGEKLFF. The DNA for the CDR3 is TGTGCCAGCAGTCCAGGGTCAATGGGTGAAAAACTGTTTTTT.

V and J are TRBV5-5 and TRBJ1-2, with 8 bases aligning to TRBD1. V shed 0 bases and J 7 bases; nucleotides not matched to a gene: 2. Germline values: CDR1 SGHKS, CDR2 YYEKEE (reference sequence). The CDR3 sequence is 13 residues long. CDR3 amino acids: CASSLVTGGGYTF. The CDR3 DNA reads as TGTGCCAGCAGCTTGGTAACAGGGGGTGGCTACACCTTC.

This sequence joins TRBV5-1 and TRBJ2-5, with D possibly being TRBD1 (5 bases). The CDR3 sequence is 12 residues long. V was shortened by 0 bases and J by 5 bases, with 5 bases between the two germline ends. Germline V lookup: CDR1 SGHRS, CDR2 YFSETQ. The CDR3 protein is CASSLDRETQYF. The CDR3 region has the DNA TGCGCCAGCAGCTTGGACAGGGAGACCCAGTACTTC.